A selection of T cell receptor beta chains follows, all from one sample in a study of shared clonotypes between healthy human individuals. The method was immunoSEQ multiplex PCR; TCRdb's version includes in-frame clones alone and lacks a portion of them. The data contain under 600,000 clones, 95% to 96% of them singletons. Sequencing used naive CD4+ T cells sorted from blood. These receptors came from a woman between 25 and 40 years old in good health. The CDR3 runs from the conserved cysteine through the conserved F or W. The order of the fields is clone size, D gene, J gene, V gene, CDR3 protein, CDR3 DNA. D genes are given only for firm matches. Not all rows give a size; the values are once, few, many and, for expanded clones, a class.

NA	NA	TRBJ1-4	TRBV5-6	CASSLKEGYREKLFF	TGTGCCAGCAGCTTGAAGGAGGGATACCGAGAAAAACTGTTTTTT
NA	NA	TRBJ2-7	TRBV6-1	CASSMTYEQYF	TGTGCCAGCAGTATGACCTACGAGCAGTACTTC
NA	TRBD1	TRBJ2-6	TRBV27	CATAQQGDRGLFASGANVLTF	TGTGCCACCGCACAACAGGGAGACAGGGGGCTTTTCGCCTCTGGGGCCAACGTCCTGACTTTC
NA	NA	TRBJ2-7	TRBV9	CASSVTPSGEQYF	TGTGCCAGCAGCGTAACCCCCTCGGGCGAGCAGTACTTC
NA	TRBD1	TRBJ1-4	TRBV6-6	CASKLTGGNEKLFF	TGTGCCAGCAAATTGACAGGGGGCAATGAAAAACTGTTTTTT
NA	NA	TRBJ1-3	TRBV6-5	CASSMGNTIYF	TGTGCCAGCAGTATGGGAAACACCATATATTTT
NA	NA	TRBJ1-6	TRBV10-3	CAISDGQYNSPLHF	TGTGCCATCAGTGATGGACAGTATAATTCACCCCTCCACTTT
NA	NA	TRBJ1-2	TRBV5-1	CASSWGGANYGYTF	TGCGCCAGCAGCTGGGGAGGAGCTAACTATGGCTACACCTTC
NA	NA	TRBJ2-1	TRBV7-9	CASSLSGVGNEQFF	TGTGCCAGCAGCTTAAGTGGTGTGGGCAATGAGCAGTTCTTC
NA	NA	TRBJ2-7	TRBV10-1	CASSQQDFVHEQYF	TGCGCCAGCAGTCAACAGGATTTTGTCCACGAGCAGTACTTC
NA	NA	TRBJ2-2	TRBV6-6	CASSYSSGPGELFF	TGTGCCAGCAGTTACTCCTCGGGCCCCGGGGAGCTGTTTTTT
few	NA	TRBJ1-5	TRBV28	CASSLVQGRQPQHF	TGTGCCAGCAGTTTAGTCCAGGGTCGTCAGCCCCAGCATTTT
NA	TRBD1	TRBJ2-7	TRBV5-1	CASSLSRQGPYIPHEQYF	TGCGCCAGCAGCTTGTCGCGACAGGGACCCTATATCCCCCACGAGCAGTACTTC
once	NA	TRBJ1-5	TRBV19	CATDRYSGGRNLNQPQHF	TGTGCCACCGATAGATACTCGGGGGGGCGGAACCTGAATCAGCCCCAGCATTTT
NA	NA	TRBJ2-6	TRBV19	CASSMDRTGANVLTF	TGTGCCAGTAGTATGGACAGAACTGGGGCCAACGTCCTGACTTTC
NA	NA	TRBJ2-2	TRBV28	CASGRRGATTGELFF	TGTGCCAGTGGTCGACGGGGGGCAACCACCGGGGAGCTGTTTTTT
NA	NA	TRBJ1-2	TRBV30	CAWTLSEYGYTF	TGTGCCTGGACTCTGTCAGAATATGGCTACACCTTC
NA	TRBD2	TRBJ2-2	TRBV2	CASRFGLAGNTGELFF	TGTGCCAGCAGATTTGGACTAGCGGGTAACACCGGGGAGCTGTTTTTT
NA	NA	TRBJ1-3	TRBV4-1	CASSQDQGSGNTIYF	TGCGCCAGCAGCCAAGATCAGGGCTCTGGAAACACCATATATTTT
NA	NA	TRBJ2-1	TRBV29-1	CSVERLANFNEQFF	TGCAGCGTTGAGCGTCTAGCGAACTTCAATGAGCAGTTCTTC
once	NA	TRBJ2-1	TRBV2	CASWKSSYNEQFF	TGTGCCAGCTGGAAGAGCTCCTACAATGAGCAGTTCTTC
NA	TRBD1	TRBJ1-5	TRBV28	CASSQRQGSNQPQHF	TGTGCCAGCAGTCAGAGACAGGGTAGCAATCAGCCCCAGCATTTT
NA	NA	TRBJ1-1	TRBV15	CATRPTPGSKAFF	TGTGCCACCAGGCCAACACCGGGCAGTAAAGCTTTCTTT
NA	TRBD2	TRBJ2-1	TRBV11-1	CASSLELAGGHEQFF	TGTGCCAGCAGCTTAGAACTAGCGGGAGGGCATGAGCAGTTCTTC